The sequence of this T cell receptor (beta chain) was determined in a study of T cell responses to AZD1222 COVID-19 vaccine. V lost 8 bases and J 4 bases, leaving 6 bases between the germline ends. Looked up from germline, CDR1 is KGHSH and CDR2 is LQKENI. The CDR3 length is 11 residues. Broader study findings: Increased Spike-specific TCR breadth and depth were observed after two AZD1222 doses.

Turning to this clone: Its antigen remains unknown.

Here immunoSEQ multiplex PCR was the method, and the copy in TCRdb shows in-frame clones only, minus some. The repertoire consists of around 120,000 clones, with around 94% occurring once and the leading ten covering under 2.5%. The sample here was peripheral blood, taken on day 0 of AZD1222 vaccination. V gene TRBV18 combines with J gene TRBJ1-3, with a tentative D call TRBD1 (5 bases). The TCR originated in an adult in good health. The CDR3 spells CASAGGNTIYF. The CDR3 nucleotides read TGTGCCAGCGCAGGGGGAAACACCATATATTTT.